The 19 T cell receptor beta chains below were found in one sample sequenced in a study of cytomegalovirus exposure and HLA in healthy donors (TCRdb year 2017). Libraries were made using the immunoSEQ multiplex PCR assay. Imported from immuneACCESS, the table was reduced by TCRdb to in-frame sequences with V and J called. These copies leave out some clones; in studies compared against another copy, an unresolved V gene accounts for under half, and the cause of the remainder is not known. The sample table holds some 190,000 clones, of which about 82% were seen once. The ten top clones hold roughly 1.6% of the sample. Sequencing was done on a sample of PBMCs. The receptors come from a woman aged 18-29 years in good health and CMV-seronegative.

The CDR3 bases are TGCGCCAGCAGCCCAAGACAGGGGGCAAAAGATACGCAGTATTTT. Protein product: CASSPRQGAKDTQYF. The chain recombines TRBV5-1 with TRBJ2-3; 10 bases are a match to TRBD1. The germline CDR1 and CDR2 sequences are SGHRS and YFSETQ. This CDR3 comprises 15 residues. The V segment lost 4 bases and the J segment 5 bases; nucleotides outside the gene matches: 7.

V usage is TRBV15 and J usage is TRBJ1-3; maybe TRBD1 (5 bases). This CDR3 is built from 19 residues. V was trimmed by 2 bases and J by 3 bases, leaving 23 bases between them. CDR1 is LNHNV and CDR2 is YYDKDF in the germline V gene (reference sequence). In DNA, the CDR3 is TGTGCCACCAGCAGATCATTGGGCCAGGGCCTCCCGAATGGAAACACCATATATTTT. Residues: CATSRSLGQGLPNGNTIYF.

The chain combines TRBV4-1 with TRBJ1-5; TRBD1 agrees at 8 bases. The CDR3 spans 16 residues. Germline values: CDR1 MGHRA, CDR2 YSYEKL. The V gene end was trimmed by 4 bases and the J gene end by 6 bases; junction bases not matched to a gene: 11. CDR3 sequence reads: CASSPSDRGRFQPQHF. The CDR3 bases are TGCGCCAGCAGCCCATCAGACAGGGGTCGGTTTCAGCCCCAGCATTTT.

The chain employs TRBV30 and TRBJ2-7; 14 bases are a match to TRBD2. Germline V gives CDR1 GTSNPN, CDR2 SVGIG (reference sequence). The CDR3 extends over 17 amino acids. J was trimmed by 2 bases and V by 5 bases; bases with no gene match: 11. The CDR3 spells CAWDDWTSGGPAYEQYF. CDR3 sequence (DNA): TGTGCCTGGGACGATTGGACTAGCGGGGGGCCAGCCTACGAGCAGTACTTC.

CDR3 in DNA: TGTGCCAGCAGCGCCGGACTAGCGGGGAGTAAGCAAGAGACCCAGTACTTC. Protein: CASSAGLAGSKQETQYF. The chain carries TRBV13 and TRBJ2-5, with 12 bases aligning to TRBD2. Germline V gene data show CDR1 as PRHDT and CDR2 as FYEKMQ (reference sequence). After removal of 5 bases from V and 2 bases from J, the junction contained 9 bases not matched to a gene. The CDR3 contains 17 residues.

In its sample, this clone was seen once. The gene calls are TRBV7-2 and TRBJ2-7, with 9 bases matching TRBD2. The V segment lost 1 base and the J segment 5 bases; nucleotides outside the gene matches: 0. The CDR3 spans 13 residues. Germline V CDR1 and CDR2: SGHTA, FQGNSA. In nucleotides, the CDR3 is TGTGCCAGCAGCTTAGTAGCGGGAGACGAGCAGTACTTC. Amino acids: CASSLVAGDEQYF. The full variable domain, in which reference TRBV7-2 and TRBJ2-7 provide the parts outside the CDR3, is GAGVSQSPSNKVTEKGKDVELRCDPISGHTALYWYRQSLGQGLEFLIYFQGNSAPDKSGLPSDRFSAERTGGSVSTLTIQRTQQEDSAVYLCASSLVAGDEQYFGPGTRLTVT.

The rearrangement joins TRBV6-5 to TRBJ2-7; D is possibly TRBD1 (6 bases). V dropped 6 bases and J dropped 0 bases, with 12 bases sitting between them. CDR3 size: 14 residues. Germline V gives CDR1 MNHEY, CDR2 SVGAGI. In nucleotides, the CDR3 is TGTGCCAGCAGCGCCTGGGACATCTCCTACGAGCAGTACTTC. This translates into CASSAWDISYEQYF.

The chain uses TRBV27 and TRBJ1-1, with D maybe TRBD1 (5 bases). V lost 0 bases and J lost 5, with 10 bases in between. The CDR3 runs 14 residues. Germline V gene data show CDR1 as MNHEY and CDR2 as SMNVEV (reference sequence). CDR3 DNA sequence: TGTGCCAGCAGTTTATCCGGGGCGGGGACTGAAGCTTTCTTT. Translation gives CASSLSGAGTEAFF.

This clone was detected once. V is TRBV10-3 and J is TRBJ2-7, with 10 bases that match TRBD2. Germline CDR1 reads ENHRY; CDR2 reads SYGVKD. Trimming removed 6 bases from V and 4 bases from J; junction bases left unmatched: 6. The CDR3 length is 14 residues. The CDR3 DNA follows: TGTGCCATCAGGATTAGCGGGGGGCTTTACGAGCAGTACTTC. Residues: CAIRISGGLYEQYF.

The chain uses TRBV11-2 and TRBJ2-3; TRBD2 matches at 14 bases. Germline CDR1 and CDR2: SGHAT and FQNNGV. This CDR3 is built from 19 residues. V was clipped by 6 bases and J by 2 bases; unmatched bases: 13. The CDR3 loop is CASSKGLAGGPLFTDTQYF. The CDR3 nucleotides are TGTGCCAGCAGTAAAGGACTAGCGGGGGGCCCGCTCTTCACAGATACGCAGTATTTT.

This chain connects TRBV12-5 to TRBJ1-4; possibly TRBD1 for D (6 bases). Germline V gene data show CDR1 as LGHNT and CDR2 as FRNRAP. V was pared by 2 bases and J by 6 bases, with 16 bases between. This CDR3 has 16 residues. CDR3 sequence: CASGLTTGSVYEKLFF. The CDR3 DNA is TGTGCTAGTGGTTTGACCACAGGGTCAGTATATGAAAAACTGTTTTTT. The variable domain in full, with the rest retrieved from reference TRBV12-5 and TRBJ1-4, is DARVTQTPRHKVTEMGQEVTMRCQPILGHNTVFWYRQTMMQGLELLAYFRNRAPLDDSGMPKDRFSAEMPDATLATLKIQPSEPRDSAVYFCASGLTTGSVYEKLFFGSGTQLSVL.

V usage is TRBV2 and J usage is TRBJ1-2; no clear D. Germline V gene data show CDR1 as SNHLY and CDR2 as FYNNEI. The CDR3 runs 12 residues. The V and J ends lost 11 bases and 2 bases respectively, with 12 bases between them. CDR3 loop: CAPMTRNYGYTF. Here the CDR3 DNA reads TGTGCCCCTATGACGCGGAACTATGGCTACACCTTC.

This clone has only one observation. The CDR3 region is CASSLRSAGAPYEQYF. In nucleotides, the CDR3 is TGTGCCAGCAGCTTGAGGTCGGCGGGAGCCCCCTACGAGCAGTACTTC. The gene calls are TRBV5-5 and TRBJ2-7, with TRBD2 identical over 7 bases. CDR3 length: 16 residues. Trimming took 1 base from V and 2 from J; bases not matched to a gene: 9. Germline V gene data show CDR1 as SGHKS and CDR2 as YYEKEE (reference sequence).

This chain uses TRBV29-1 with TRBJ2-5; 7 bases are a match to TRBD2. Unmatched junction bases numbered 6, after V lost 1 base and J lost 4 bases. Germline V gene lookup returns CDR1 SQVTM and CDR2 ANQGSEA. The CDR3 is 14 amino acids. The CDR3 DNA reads TGCAGCGTTGAAGCGGGAGGAATGACAGAGACCCAGTACTTC. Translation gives CSVEAGGMTETQYF.

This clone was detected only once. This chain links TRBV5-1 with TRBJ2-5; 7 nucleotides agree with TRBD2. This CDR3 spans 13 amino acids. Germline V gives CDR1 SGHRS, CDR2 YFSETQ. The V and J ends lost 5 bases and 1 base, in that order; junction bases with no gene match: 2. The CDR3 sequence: CASRPGGQETQYF. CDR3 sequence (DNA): TGCGCCAGCAGACCGGGAGGCCAAGAGACCCAGTACTTC.

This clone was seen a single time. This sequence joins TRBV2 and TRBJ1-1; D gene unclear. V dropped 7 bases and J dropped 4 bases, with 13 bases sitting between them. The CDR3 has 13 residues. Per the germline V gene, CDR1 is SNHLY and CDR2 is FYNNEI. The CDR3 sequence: CASKEDMATEAFF. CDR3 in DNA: TGTGCCAGCAAAGAAGACATGGCCACTGAAGCTTTCTTT. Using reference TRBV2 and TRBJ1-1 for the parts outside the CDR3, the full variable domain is EPEVTQTPSHQVTQMGQEVILRCVPISNHLYFYWYRQILGQKVEFLVSFYNNEISEKSEIFDDQFSVERPDGSNFTLKIRSTKLEDSAMYFCASKEDMATEAFFGQGTRLTVV.

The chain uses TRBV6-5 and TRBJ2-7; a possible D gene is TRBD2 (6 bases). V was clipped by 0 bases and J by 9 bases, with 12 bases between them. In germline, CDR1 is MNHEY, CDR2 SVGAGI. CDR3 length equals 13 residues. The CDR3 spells CASSYSGGVGQYF. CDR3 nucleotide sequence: TGTGCCAGCAGTTACTCGGGAGGAGTAGGGCAGTACTTC.

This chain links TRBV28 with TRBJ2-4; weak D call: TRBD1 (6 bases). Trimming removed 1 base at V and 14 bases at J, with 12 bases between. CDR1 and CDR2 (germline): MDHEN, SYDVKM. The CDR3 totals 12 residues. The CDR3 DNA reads TGTGCCAGCAGTTTATCTCCGGGACAAGAGTACTTC. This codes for CASSLSPGQEYF. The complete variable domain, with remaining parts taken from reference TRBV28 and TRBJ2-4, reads DVKVTQSSRYLVKRTGEKVFLECVQDMDHENMFWYRQDPGLGLRLIYFSYDVKMKEKGDIPEGYSVSREKKERFSLILESASTNQTSMYLCASSLSPGQEYFGAGTRLSVL.

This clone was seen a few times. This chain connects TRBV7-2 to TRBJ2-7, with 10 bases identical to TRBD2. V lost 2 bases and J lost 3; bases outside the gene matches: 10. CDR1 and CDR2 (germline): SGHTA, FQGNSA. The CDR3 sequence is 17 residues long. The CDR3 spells CASSLSAGTSVVYEQYF. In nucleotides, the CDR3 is TGTGCCAGCAGCTTATCCGCCGGGACTAGCGTTGTCTACGAGCAGTACTTC.